The 14 T cell receptor beta chains reported below all come from one sample, sequenced in a study of graft-versus-host responses after intestinal transplantation. The table came from immunoSEQ multiplex PCR; TCRdb's copy has only in-frame clones and leaves some out. The table records about 22,000 clones, 50% to 60% of them present only once. Sequences were derived from alloreactive CD4+ T cells from a mixed lymphocyte reaction culture, sampled before intestinal transplant. Subset noted: CFSE-low proliferating T cells sorted from roughly six-day pre-transplant mixed lymphocyte reaction (GvH or HvG direction). The receptors were sampled from a human patient who received an intestinal transplant.

The V and J genes are TRBV5-1 and TRBJ1-2; TRBD1 might be the D (5 bases). Per germline, CDR1 SGHRS and CDR2 YFSETQ. Trimming removed 0 bases at V and 8 bases at J, with 14 bases between. The CDR3 contains 14 residues. The CDR3 DNA follows: TGCGCCAGCAGCTTGGGATCCGGGGGTCTGGGCTACACCTTC. Translation gives CASSLGSGGLGYTF.

V is TRBV27 and J is TRBJ2-1; TRBD1 is a possible D gene (6 bases). CDR3 size: 19 residues. V lost 0 bases and J 0 bases, leaving 18 bases between the germline ends. CDR1 is MNHEY, CDR2 SMNVEV, per germline (reference sequence). CDR3 nucleotide sequence: TGTGCCAGCAGTTTATCGCTTTTTTCCCCCAGGGGCTCCTACAATGAGCAGTTCTTC. It is translated as CASSLSLFSPRGSYNEQFF.

The chain joins TRBV7-2 to TRBJ2-7, with D tentatively TRBD2 (6 bases). CDR1 is SGHTA, CDR2 FQGNSA, per germline. The length of the CDR3 is 14 residues. The germline V and J ends were trimmed by 6 bases and 7 bases, with 19 bases remaining between them. CDR3 protein: CASSPPGLQFEQYF. The DNA of the CDR3 is TGTGCCAGCAGTCCGCCGGGACTCCAATTTGAGCAGTACTTC. The variable domain in full, completed from reference TRBV7-2 and TRBJ2-7, reads GAGVSQSPSNKVTEKGKDVELRCDPISGHTALYWYRQSLGQGLEFLIYFQGNSAPDKSGLPSDRFSAERTGGSVSTLTIQRTQQEDSAVYLCASSPPGLQFEQYFGPGTRLTVT.

The chain couples TRBV5-4 to TRBJ1-1; 9 bases map to TRBD1. The CDR3 length is 14 residues. Germline CDR1 and CDR2: SGHNT and YYREEE (reference sequence). The ends lost 2 bases at V and 7 bases at J; junction bases unmatched: 6. Here the CDR3 reads CASSFFADRGEAFF. As DNA, the CDR3 is TGTGCCAGCAGCTTTTTCGCGGACAGGGGTGAAGCTTTCTTT.

The rearrangement links TRBV30 to TRBJ1-5; 7 bases match TRBD1. V gave up 2 bases and J gave up 5 bases; unmatched junction bases: 6. In germline, CDR1 is GTSNPN, CDR2 SVGIG (reference sequence). There are 14 residues in the CDR3. The CDR3 loop is CAWSSGTAHQPQHF. CDR3 sequence (DNA): TGTGCCTGGAGTTCCGGGACAGCCCATCAGCCCCAGCATTTT.

The chain is built from TRBV11-2 and TRBJ1-1; D is uncertain. V dropped 3 bases and J dropped 2 bases, with 10 bases sitting between them. The CDR3 has 14 amino acids. CDR1 and CDR2 from the germline V gene are SGHAT and FQNNGV. CDR3 DNA sequence: TGTGCCAGCAGCTTTGACTTTGGTAACACTGAAGCTTTCTTT. Encoded protein: CASSFDFGNTEAFF.

The V call is TRBV28, the J call TRBJ1-5; 12 bases are a match to TRBD1. The length of the CDR3 is 15 residues. Germline CDR1 and CDR2: MDHEN and SYDVKM. V lost 5 bases and J lost 11; bases outside the gene matches: 10. The CDR3 bases are TGTGCCAGCAGTCTGCTGGGACAGGGGGCTCCATCCCAGCATTTT. Translated: CASSLLGQGAPSQHF.

The rearrangement uses TRBV29-1 and TRBJ2-5, with a possible D match to TRBD2 (5 bases). Trimming left V 7 bases short and J 5 bases short, with 11 bases between. The length of the CDR3 is 11 residues. Germline CDR1 and CDR2: SQVTM and ANQGSEA. CDR3 in DNA: TGCAGCGCCCGACCGGGGGAGACCCAGTACTTC. Translation: CSARPGETQYF. Supplemented by reference TRBV29-1 and TRBJ2-5, the full variable domain reads SAVISQKPSRDICQRGTSLTIQCQVDSQVTMMFWYRQQPGQSLTLIATANQGSEATYESGFVIDKFPISRPNLTFSTLTVSNMSPEDSSIYLCSARPGETQYFGPGTRLLVL.

The chain is built from TRBV6-1 and TRBJ2-2; maybe TRBD2 (6 bases). Germline-derived CDR1 and CDR2 are MNHNS and SASEGT. Trimming left V 0 bases short and J 1 base short, with 12 bases between. CDR3 size: 17 residues. CDR3: CASSEAKGSGNTGELFF. The CDR3 DNA follows: TGTGCCAGCAGTGAAGCGAAGGGTAGCGGGAACACCGGGGAGCTGTTTTTT.

The rearrangement joins TRBV5-4 to TRBJ2-1, with 10 bases aligning to TRBD2. The V segment lost 0 bases and the J segment 4 bases; nucleotides outside the gene matches: 7. CDR1 and CDR2 (germline): SGHNT, YYREEE (reference sequence). This CDR3 contains 17 residues. CDR3 sequence reads: CASSLAQAGGLYNEQFF. Written as DNA, the CDR3 is TGTGCCAGCAGCTTGGCCCAAGCGGGAGGGCTATACAATGAGCAGTTCTTC.

The chain links TRBV5-1 to TRBJ1-1, with D perhaps matching TRBD1 (5 bases). V was pared by 4 bases and J by 1 base, with 14 bases between. This CDR3 comprises 15 residues. Germline V lookup: CDR1 SGHRS, CDR2 YFSETQ. This chain's CDR3 is CASSLLGHQNTEAFF. As DNA, the CDR3 is TGCGCCAGCAGCCTCCTCGGACATCAGAACACTGAAGCTTTCTTT.

This chain links TRBV7-9 with TRBJ2-5; D might be TRBD2 (7 bases). Germline V gene lookup returns CDR1 SEHNR and CDR2 FQNEAQ (reference sequence). The CDR3 loop spans 14 amino acids. Trimming pared 5 bases from V and 2 bases from J, leaving 12 bases between. The CDR3 region is CASSRGRAQETQYF. CDR3 in DNA: TGTGCCAGCAGCAGGGGGAGGGCTCAAGAGACCCAGTACTTC. The whole variable domain, filled in from reference TRBV7-9 and TRBJ2-5, reads DTGVSQNPRHKITKRGQNVTFRCDPISEHNRLYWYRQTLGQGPEFLTYFQNEAQLEKSRLLSDRFSAERPKGSFSTLEIQRTEQGDSAMYLCASSRGRAQETQYFGPGTRLLVL.

The chain uses TRBV6-6 and TRBJ1-2, with TRBD1 as a possible D gene (6 bases). The CDR3 loop spans 15 amino acids. Germline assignment: CDR1 MNHNY and CDR2 SVGAGI (reference sequence). The V gene lost 2 bases and the J gene lost 8 bases, with 18 bases spanning the gap. The DNA for the CDR3 is TGTGCCAGCAGTTACGATTTTACGGGGGGCCGGGGCTACACCTTC. Encoded protein: CASSYDFTGGRGYTF.

This clone was counted a few times. Written as DNA, the CDR3 is TGTGCCAGCAGCTTCGGTGGGAACACTGAAGCTTTCTTT. Translation gives CASSFGGNTEAFF. The chain couples TRBV9 to TRBJ1-1, with unresolved D. This CDR3 comprises 13 residues. Germline CDR1 SGDLS, CDR2 YYNGEE. V gave up 4 bases and J gave up 1 base, with 8 bases separating them. The variable domain in full, with the rest retrieved from reference TRBV9 and TRBJ1-1, is DSGVTQTPKHLITATGQRVTLRCSPRSGDLSVYWYQQSLDQGLQFLIQYYNGEERAKGNILERFSAQQFPDLHSELNLSSLELGDSALYFCASSFGGNTEAFFGQGTRLTVV.